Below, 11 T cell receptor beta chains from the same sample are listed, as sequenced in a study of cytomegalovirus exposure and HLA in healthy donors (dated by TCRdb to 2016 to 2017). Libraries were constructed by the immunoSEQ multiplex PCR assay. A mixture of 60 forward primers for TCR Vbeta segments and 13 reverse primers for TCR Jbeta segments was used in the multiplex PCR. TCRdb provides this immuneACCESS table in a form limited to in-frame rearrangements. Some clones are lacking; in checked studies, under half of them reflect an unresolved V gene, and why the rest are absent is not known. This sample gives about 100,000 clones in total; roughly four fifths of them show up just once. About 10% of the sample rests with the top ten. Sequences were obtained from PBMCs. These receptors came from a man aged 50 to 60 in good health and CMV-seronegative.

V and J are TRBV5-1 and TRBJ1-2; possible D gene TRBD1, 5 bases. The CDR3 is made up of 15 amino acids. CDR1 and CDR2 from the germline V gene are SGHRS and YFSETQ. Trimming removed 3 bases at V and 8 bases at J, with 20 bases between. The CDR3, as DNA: TGCGCCAGCAGCTCCGAAGGTAATCCTCGACAGGGCTACACCTTC. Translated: CASSSEGNPRQGYTF.

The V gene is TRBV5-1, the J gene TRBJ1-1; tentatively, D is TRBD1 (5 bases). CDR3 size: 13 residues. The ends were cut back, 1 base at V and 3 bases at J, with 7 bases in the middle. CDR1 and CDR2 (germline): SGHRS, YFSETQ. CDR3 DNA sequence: TGCGCCAGCAGCTTGATCAGGGACACTGAAGCTTTCTTT. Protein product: CASSLIRDTEAFF.

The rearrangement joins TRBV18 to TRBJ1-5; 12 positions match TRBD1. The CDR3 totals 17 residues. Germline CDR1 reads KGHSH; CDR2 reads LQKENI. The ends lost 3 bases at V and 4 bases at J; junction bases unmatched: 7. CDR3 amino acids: CASSPRGQGARNQPQHF. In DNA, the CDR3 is TGTGCCAGCTCACCTCGGGGACAGGGGGCGCGAAATCAGCCCCAGCATTTT.

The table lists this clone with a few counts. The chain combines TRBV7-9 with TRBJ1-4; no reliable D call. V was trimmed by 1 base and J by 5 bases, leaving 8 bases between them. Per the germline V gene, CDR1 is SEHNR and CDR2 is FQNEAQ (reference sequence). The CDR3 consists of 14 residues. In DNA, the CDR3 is TGTGCCAGCAGCTTAGGACACGGCAATGAAAAACTGTTTTTT. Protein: CASSLGHGNEKLFF.

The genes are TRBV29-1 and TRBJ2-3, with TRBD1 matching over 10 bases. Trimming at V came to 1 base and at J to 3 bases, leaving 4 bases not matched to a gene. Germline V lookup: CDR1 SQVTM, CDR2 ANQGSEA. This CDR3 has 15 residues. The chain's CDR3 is CSVEGGTGVTDTQYF. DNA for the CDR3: TGCAGCGTTGAAGGGGGGACAGGGGTGACAGATACGCAGTATTTT.

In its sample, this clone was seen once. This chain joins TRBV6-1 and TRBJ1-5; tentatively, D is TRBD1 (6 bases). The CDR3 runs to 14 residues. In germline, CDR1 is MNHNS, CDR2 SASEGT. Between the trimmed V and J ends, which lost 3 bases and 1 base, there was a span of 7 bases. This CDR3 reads CASSERGSNQPQHF. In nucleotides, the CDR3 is TGTGCCAGCAGTGAGAGGGGGAGCAATCAGCCCCAGCATTTT.

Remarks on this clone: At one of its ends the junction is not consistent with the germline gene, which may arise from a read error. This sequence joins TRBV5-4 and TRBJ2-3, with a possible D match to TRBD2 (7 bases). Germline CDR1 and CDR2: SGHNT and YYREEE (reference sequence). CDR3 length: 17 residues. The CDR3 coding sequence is TGCGCCAGCAGCTCGGGGGGCAGTTGGGTACGCACAGATACGCAGTATTTT. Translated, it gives CASSSGGSWVRTDTQYF.

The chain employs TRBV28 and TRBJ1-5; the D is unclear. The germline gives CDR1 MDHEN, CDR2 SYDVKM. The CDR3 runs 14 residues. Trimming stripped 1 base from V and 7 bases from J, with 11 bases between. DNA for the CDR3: TGTGCCAGCAGTTTATTCCAGCGGCAACAGCCCCAGCATTTT. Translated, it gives CASSLFQRQQPQHF.

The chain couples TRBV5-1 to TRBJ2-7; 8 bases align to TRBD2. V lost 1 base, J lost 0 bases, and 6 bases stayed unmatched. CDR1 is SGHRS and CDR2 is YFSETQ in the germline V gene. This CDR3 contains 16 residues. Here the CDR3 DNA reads TGCGCCAGCAGCTTGACGGGGGGGATGAGCTCCTACGAGCAGTACTTC. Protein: CASSLTGGMSSYEQYF.

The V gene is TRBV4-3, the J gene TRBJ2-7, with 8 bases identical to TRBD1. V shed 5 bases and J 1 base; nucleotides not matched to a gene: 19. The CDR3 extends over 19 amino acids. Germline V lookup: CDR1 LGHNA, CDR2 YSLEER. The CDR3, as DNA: TGCGCCAGCAGCGAAGGACAGGGTCTTCACTGGCCTACTTCCTACGAGCAGTACTTC. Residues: CASSEGQGLHWPTSYEQYF.

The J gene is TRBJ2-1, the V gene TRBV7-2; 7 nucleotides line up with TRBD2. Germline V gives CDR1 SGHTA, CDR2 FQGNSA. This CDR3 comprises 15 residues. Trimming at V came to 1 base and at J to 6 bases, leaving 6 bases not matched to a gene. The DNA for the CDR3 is TGTGCCAGCAGCTTAGGGGAGGGCCGGGGCAATGAGCAGTTCTTC. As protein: CASSLGEGRGNEQFF.